The 14 T cell receptor beta chains listed next were all sequenced from one sample in a study of blood T cell repertoires in COVID-19. Assay used: immunoSEQ multiplex PCR; TCRdb lists only in-frame clones, some missing. The data hold about 400,000 clones, with 88% observed a single time. The sample comprised PBMCs or T cells enriched from blood (not recorded which). The source is a woman younger than 45 with acute COVID-19.

The V call is TRBV2, the J call TRBJ2-2; TRBD1 is a possible D gene (6 bases). The ends were cut back, 6 bases at V and 5 bases at J, with 10 bases in the middle. The CDR3 consists of 13 residues. CDR1 and CDR2 (germline): SNHLY, FYNNEI. In nucleotides, the CDR3 is TGTGCCAGCAGCGTACAGGGAACCGGGGAGCTGTTTTTT. Translation: CASSVQGTGELFF.

The V and J genes are TRBV3-1 (or the pseudogene TRBV3-2) and TRBJ2-1; 9 bases fit TRBD1. The CDR3 covers 19 residues. The germline gives CDR1 LGHDT, CDR2 YNNKEL (reference sequence). Trimming at V came to 0 bases and at J to 5 bases, leaving 14 bases not matched to a gene. CDR3 region: CASSQERLPTGGDNNEQFF. In DNA form, the CDR3 reads TGTGCCAGCAGCCAAGAGAGGCTCCCAACAGGGGGCGACAACAATGAGCAGTTCTTC.

This sequence joins TRBV11-2 and TRBJ2-7, with 11 positions matching TRBD1. V lost 5 bases and J lost 7; bases outside the gene matches: 13. Germline-derived CDR1 and CDR2 are SGHAT and FQNNGV. This CDR3 is built from 16 residues. The CDR3, as DNA: TGTGCCAGCAGCCAAGGCGGTGGACAGGGGGCGCGTGAGCAGTACTTC. It yields the protein CASSQGGGQGAREQYF.

Regarding this clone: This specimen includes other DNA sequences encoding the same CDR3. The J gene is TRBJ1-5, the V gene TRBV5-5; D gene uncertain. The CDR3 spans 15 residues. With 0 bases removed from V and 2 bases from J, the gap between germline ends came to 9 bases. Germline CDR1 reads SGHKS; CDR2 reads YYEKEE (reference sequence). Here the CDR3 reads CASSLGSTGNQPQHF. CDR3 nucleotide sequence: TGTGCCAGCAGCTTGGGATCTACAGGCAATCAGCCCCAGCATTTT.

V and J are TRBV7-3 and TRBJ2-3; 7 bases map to TRBD1. With 5 bases clipped from V and 2 bases from J, the junction kept 7 bases outside the gene matches. This CDR3 region has 15 residues. CDR1 is SGHTA and CDR2 is FQGTGA in the germline V gene. CDR3 bases: TGTGCCAGCAGCCCTATGGACAGGAACACAGATACGCAGTATTTT. Its protein is CASSPMDRNTDTQYF.

Worth noting for this clone: Other DNA sequences within the sample encode an identical CDR3. The rearrangement joins TRBV3-1 (or the pseudogene TRBV3-2) to TRBJ2-1, with 7 positions matching TRBD1. V lost 3 bases, J lost 3 bases, and 5 bases stayed unmatched. Germline values: CDR1 LGHDT, CDR2 YNNKEL (reference sequence). This CDR3 contains 15 residues. In DNA, the CDR3 is TGTGCCAGCAGCCACTCTGCAGGGGGCTACAATGAGCAGTTCTTC. As protein: CASSHSAGGYNEQFF.

The sample holds one count of this clone. This rearrangement joins TRBV2 to TRBJ1-1; 7 bases align to TRBD1. V lost 5 bases and J lost 2; bases outside the gene matches: 11. The CDR3 loop spans 16 amino acids. Germline values: CDR1 SNHLY, CDR2 FYNNEI. The CDR3 DNA is TGTGCCAGCAGTCCATTCCGGACAGGCCTAAACACTGAAGCTTTCTTT. The encoded protein is CASSPFRTGLNTEAFF.

This clone was seen once. The chain is built from TRBV5-6 and TRBJ2-1; D is possibly TRBD2 (7 bases). The CDR3 covers 17 residues. Germline loops: CDR1 SGHDT, CDR2 YYEEEE. V lost 4 bases to trimming and J lost 5 bases, with 22 bases between them. In DNA, the CDR3 is TGTGCCAGCAGCCACATCAACAGGGCGGGGGCTGACAATGAGCAGTTCTTC. Its protein is CASSHINRAGADNEQFF.

The gene calls are TRBV18 and TRBJ1-1; D not resolved. Germline CDR1 and CDR2: KGHSH and LQKENI. Trimming stripped 3 bases from V and 0 bases from J, with 5 bases between. The CDR3 length is 13 residues. The CDR3 region has the DNA TGTGCCAGCTCACCTCCAGTGAACACTGAAGCTTTCTTT. It is translated as CASSPPVNTEAFF.

In DNA, the CDR3 is TGTGCCAGCAGTGACTCTGGCAGGGTGGCCACCGGGGAGCTGTTTTTT. The encoded protein is CASSDSGRVATGELFF. The rearrangement uses TRBV6-4 and TRBJ2-2; perhaps TRBD1 as D (5 bases). Germline V gives CDR1 MRHNA, CDR2 SNTAGT. CDR3 size: 16 residues. The V end lost 0 bases, the J end lost 4 bases, and 12 bases lay between the germline ends.

The J gene is TRBJ1-6, the V gene TRBV27; D ambiguous. Looked up from germline, CDR1 is MNHEY and CDR2 is SMNVEV (reference sequence). The V end was cut by 6 bases, the J end by 7 bases, with 16 bases between. There are 15 residues in the CDR3. CDR3 sequence reads: CASSPTGVPNSPLHF. In nucleotides, the CDR3 is TGTGCCAGCAGCCCCACCGGGGTACCAAATTCACCCCTCCACTTT.

V usage is TRBV5-1 and J usage is TRBJ1-1; 10 bases match TRBD1. V lost 2 bases to trimming and J lost 5 bases; unmatched junction nucleotides: 6. The germline V gene has CDR1 SGHRS and CDR2 YFSETQ. The CDR3 has 15 amino acids. Written as DNA, the CDR3 is TGCGCCAGCAGCTTAAGGACAGGGGGGTGGACTGAAGCTTTCTTT. This gives the protein CASSLRTGGWTEAFF.

A remark on this clone: Relative to the germline gene, one junction end is altered; a read error may explain this. V and J are TRBV5-6 and TRBJ1-4; 8 positions match TRBD1. Germline V lookup: CDR1 SGHDT, CDR2 YYEEEE. There are 12 residues in the CDR3. Here the CDR3 DNA reads TGTGCCAGCAGCTTGGGACCGGGACAGGCACTTTTT. Translation: CASSLGPGQALF.

The chain joins TRBV18 to TRBJ2-7; D remains ambiguous. V lost 3 bases and J lost 0, with 6 bases in between. Germline loops: CDR1 KGHSH, CDR2 LQKENI. This CDR3 region has 13 residues. The CDR3: CASSPPLSYEQYF. The CDR3 nucleotides read TGTGCCAGCTCACCCCCACTCTCCTACGAGCAGTACTTC.